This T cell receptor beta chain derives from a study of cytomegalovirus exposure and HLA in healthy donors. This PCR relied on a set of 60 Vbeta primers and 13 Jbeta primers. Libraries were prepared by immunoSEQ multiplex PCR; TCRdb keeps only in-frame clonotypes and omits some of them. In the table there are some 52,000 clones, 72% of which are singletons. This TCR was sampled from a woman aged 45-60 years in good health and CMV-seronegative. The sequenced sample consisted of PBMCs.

CDR3 in DNA: TGTGCCACCAGCAGAGATCGGGGTGCCTGGGCCGGGACAGATAATGAAAAACTGTTTTTT. This encodes CATSRDRGAWAGTDNEKLFF. This chain links TRBV15 with TRBJ1-4; 7 bases agree with TRBD1. The CDR3 has 20 residues. Unmatched junction bases numbered 17, after V lost 0 bases and J lost 4 bases. Germline values: CDR1 LNHNV, CDR2 YYDKDF (reference sequence).